What follows are 2 T cell receptor beta chains derived from one specimen sequenced in a study of blood T cell repertoires in COVID-19. Libraries were prepared by immunoSEQ multiplex PCR; TCRdb keeps only in-frame clonotypes and omits some of them. The table records about 100,000 clones, more than 75% of them present only once. Sequenced sample: peripheral blood. These receptors all come from a man aged 45-60 years with acute or convalescent COVID-19.

V gene TRBV28 combines with J gene TRBJ2-7, with 11 bases fitting TRBD2. This CDR3 has 16 residues. V trimming: 6 bases; J trimming: 1 base; junction bases outside the gene matches: 8. In germline, CDR1 is MDHEN, CDR2 SYDVKM. The CDR3 here is CASSLPVAGGSYEQYF. The CDR3 coding sequence is TGTGCCAGCAGCCTCCCCGTAGCGGGAGGGTCCTACGAGCAGTACTTC. Combining the CDR3 with reference TRBV28 and TRBJ2-7 gives the whole variable domain DVKVTQSSRYLVKRTGEKVFLECVQDMDHENMFWYRQDPGLGLRLIYFSYDVKMKEKGDIPEGYSVSREKKERFSLILESASTNQTSMYLCASSLPVAGGSYEQYFGPGTRLTVT.

This chain's CDR3 is CASRPRTSSYNEQFF. The DNA for the CDR3 is TGTGCCAGCAGACCGAGGACTAGCTCCTACAATGAGCAGTTCTTC. The rearrangement uses TRBV7-2 and TRBJ2-1; 7 bases fit TRBD2. Germline V CDR1 and CDR2: SGHTA, FQGNSA. The CDR3 consists of 15 residues. Trimming removed 6 bases from V and 0 bases from J; junction bases left unmatched: 5.